The clone carrying this TCR beta chain was counted between two and nine times. What it binds is unknown. At one end the junction does not follow the germline gene, possibly because of a read error. From the PCR reads, TCRdb called clonotypes with MiXCR, one entry per CDR3 protein. The sample includes more than 95,000 distinct CDR3 sequences, roughly 26% of them seen just once. These data come from a study of molecular identifiers for immune sequencing clone quantification. Broader study findings: Identical barcode-sharing TCR molecules could lead to underestimated sizes for highly expanded clones. Clones above 20 RNA copies contained over 97% of effector molecules but under 1% of naive ones.

The V gene's germline CDR1 is LGHNA and CDR2 YNFKEQ. The CDR3 length is 14 residues. The source is a human donor in good health. Some libraries in this study had Jurkat cell RNA spiked in. The chain links TRBV4-2 to TRBJ2-7; 7 positions agree with TRBD2. The source material was naive CD8+ T cells from blood, with Jurkat cell RNA spiked in. Subset indicated: FACS-sorted CD8+CD4-CCR7+CD45RA+ naive T cells. The CDR3 DNA sequence: TGTGCCAGCAGCCAAGCCGGGAGGAGCTACGCGCAGTACTTC. This codes for CASSQAGRSYAQYF.